The rows below give T cell receptor beta chains drawn from one sample of a study of cytomegalovirus exposure and HLA in healthy donors. Method: immunoSEQ multiplex PCR; TCRdb's copy keeps in-frame clones and lacks some. Of around 210,000 clones in the sample, roughly 81% are singletons; the top ten hold 0.24%. Sequencing was performed on PBMCs. The receptor source for this set is a girl aged 2-10 years in good health and CMV-seronegative. The conserved cysteine and the conserved F or W are not part of the CDR3 here. Each record gives: J gene, V gene, CDR3 protein.

TRBJ2-1 TRBV2 ASSEGRVNEQF
TRBJ2-3 TRBV19 ASMVLGSDTQY
TRBJ2-7 TRBV27 ASSSPQGSFQY
TRBJ1-5 TRBV7-9 ASSLTGGLNQPQH
TRBJ2-1 TRBV9 ASSPLPGGAYNEQF
TRBJ1-2 TRBV20-1 SASGNYGYT
TRBJ2-3 TRBV5-6 ASSLGAGGTPSTDTQY
TRBJ1-4 TRBV5-6 ASSPGGRGRLEKLF
TRBJ2-3 TRBV27 ASSLRGTGHSTDTQY
TRBJ2-7 TRBV27 ATRPLGQGRAAYEQY
TRBJ2-4 TRBV6-4 ASSGLCIQY
TRBJ2-3 TRBV5-1 ASSLGLYPRSRTDTQY
TRBJ2-3 TRBV30 AWSVASGRGDTQY
TRBJ2-1 TRBV11-2 ASSLFPIAGGPRYNEQF
TRBJ2-1 TRBV7-3 ASSLLAGGPSEQF
TRBJ2-3 TRBV4-1 ASSHGTSDTDTQY
TRBJ2-1 TRBV5-6 ASSLDGKGVNEQF
TRBJ1-1 TRBV29-1 SSSESSTEAF
TRBJ1-5 TRBV30 AWSAWDSIDQPQH
TRBJ2-5 TRBV5-1 ASSLDSGEETQY
TRBJ2-7 TRBV30 AWSVHRTGSYEQY
TRBJ2-7 TRBV25-1 ASSEWQAYEQY
TRBJ1-5 TRBV2 ASTKGRGQPQH
TRBJ2-1 TRBV13 ASSSTPLAGGRGEQF
TRBJ2-7 TRBV7-9 ASSGEGGRHEQY
TRBJ1-2 TRBV6-5 ASSYSHRDGYT
TRBJ1-1 TRBV6-1 ASRGTGVNTEAF
TRBJ1-1 TRBV5-1 ASSFPDRNTEAF
TRBJ2-7 TRBV25-1 ASSARLAGEGYEQY
TRBJ2-3 TRBV11-2 ASSLGAGGADTQY
TRBJ1-2 TRBV30 AWSVGGYGYT
TRBJ2-7 TRBV4-1 ASSPGTGALSKQY
TRBJ2-1 TRBV19 ASTPGLAGVGEQF
TRBJ1-5 TRBV28 ASSLGSNQPQH
TRBJ2-3 TRBV5-4 ASSLRTSGGTDTQY
TRBJ2-3 TRBV18 ASSPYAATDTQY
TRBJ2-7 TRBV14 ASRQDGFYEQY
TRBJ1-4 TRBV18 ASSPQGGEKLF
TRBJ1-6 TRBV15 ATSGTGGSPLH